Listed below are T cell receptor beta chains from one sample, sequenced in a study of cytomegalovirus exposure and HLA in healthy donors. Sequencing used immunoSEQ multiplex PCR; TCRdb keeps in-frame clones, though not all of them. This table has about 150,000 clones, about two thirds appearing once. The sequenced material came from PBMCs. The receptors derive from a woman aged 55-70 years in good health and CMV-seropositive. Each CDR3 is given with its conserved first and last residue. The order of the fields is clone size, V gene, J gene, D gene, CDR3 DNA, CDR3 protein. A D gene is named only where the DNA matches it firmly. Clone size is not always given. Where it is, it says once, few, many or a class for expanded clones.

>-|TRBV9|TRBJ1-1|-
TGTGCCAGCAGCGTGGACAAGGGGAACACTGAAGCTTTCTTT
CASSVDKGNTEAFF
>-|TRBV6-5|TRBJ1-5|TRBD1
TGTGCCAGCAGTCCGGACAGGGGGAATCAGCCCCAGCATTTT
CASSPDRGNQPQHF
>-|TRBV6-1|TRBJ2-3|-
TGTGCCAGCAGTGAAGCGGGCCTAGGGAGAGATACGCAGTATTTT
CASSEAGLGRDTQYF
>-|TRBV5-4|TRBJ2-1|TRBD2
TGTGCCAGCAGCCCCGCAGGGCTAGCGGGAGTCAATGAGCAGTTCTTC
CASSPAGLAGVNEQFF
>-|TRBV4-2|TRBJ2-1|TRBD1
TGTGCCAGCAGCCAGAACAGGGGTCAGGAGCAGTTCTTC
CASSQNRGQEQFF
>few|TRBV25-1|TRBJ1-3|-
TGTGCCAGCAGCGAGACAGGTTTTGGAAACACCATATATTTT
CASSETGFGNTIYF
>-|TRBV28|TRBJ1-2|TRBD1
TGTGCCAGCAGTTTGACAGGGGGAGGTCGTGGCTACACCTTC
CASSLTGGGRGYTF
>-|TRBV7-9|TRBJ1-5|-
TGTGCCAGCAGCTTGGATCAGCGACAGCCCCAGCATTTT
CASSLDQRQPQHF
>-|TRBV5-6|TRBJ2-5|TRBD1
TGTGCCAGCACCTGGACAGGGACGAGGGAGACCCAGTACTTC
CASTWTGTRETQYF
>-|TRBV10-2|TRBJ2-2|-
TGCGCCACCACCCCAAGGAGGGACTACACCGGGGAGCTGTTTTTT
CATTPRRDYTGELFF
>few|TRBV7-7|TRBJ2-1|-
TGTGCTAGCAGCATGGCCCGGGGGTCCAATGAGCAGTTCTTC
CASSMARGSNEQFF
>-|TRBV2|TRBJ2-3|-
TGTGCCGGAAGGGGCAGGCCCAGCACAGATACGCAGTATTTT
CAGRGRPSTDTQYF
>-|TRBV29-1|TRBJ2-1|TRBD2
TGCAGCGCTGGGACTAGCGCAAATGAGCAGTTCTTC
CSAGTSANEQFF
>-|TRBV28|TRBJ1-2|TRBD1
TGTGCCAGCAGTCTCCCCTTGACAGGGCTGCATGGCTACACCTTC
CASSLPLTGLHGYTF
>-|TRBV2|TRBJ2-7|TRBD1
TGTGCCAGCAGTGTCGGACAGGTTGGCTCCTACGAGCAGTACTTC
CASSVGQVGSYEQYF
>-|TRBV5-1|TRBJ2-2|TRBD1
TGCGCCAGCAGGCCCCCCTCCGGGACAGGGGGTGGCGGGGAGCTGTTTTTT
CASRPPSGTGGGGELFF
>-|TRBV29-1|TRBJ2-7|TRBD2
TGCAGCGCTTGGGGAGGGGCTGCCGACCGGCAGTACTTC
CSAWGGAADRQYF
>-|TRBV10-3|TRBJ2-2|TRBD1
TGTGCCATCAGTAGGGACAGTGAAAACACCGGGGAGCTGTTTTTT
CAISRDSENTGELFF
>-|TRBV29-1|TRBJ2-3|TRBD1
TGCAGCGTAGTACCGACAGGGAAATCGACAGATACGCAGTATTTT
CSVVPTGKSTDTQYF
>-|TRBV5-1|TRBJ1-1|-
TGCGCCAGCAGCGCGTCTTCAGGGATACGGGCTTTCTTT
CASSASSGIRAFF
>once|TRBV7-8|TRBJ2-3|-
TGTGCCAGCAGCTTAGTCCAGAGTAGGGGAACAGATACGCAGTATTTT
CASSLVQSRGTDTQYF
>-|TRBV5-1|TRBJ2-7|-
TGCGCCAGCAGCAAGGACACAACAGGGTACGAGCAGTACTTC
CASSKDTTGYEQYF
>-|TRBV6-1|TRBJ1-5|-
TGTGCCAGCAGTGAAGGGACAGAGAAGAATCAGCCCCAGCATTTT
CASSEGTEKNQPQHF
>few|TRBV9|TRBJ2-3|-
TGTGCCAGCAGCGTCTACCGGGGGACAGATACGCAGTATTTT
CASSVYRGTDTQYF
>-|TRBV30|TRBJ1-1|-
TGTGCCTGGAGTGTCGGGGTGAACACTGAAGCTTTCTTT
CAWSVGVNTEAFF
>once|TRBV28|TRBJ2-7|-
TGTGCCAGCAGTTCCAACCGACACTCCTACGAGCAGTACTTC
CASSSNRHSYEQYF
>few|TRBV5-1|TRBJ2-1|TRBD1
TGCGCCAGCAGCGAAGGGGGCTTTGAGCAGTTCTTC
CASSEGGFEQFF
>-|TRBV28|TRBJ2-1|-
TGTGCCAGCAGTTTTGGGCAGACCATCTACAATGAGCAGTTCTTC
CASSFGQTIYNEQFF
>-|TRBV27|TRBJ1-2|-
TGTGCCAGTCCCACAAACGACAGCCCCTACTATGGCTACACCTTC
CASPTNDSPYYGYTF
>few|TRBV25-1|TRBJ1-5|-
TGTGCCAGCAGTACGGGAATGGGGGGGCAGCCCCAGCATTTT
CASSTGMGGQPQHF
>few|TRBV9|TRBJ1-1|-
TGTGCCAGCAGCCGGACGTCAGGGAATATGAACACTGAAGCTTTCTTT
CASSRTSGNMNTEAFF
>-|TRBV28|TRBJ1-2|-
TGTGCCAGCAGTCCCACAGTTTTCTATGGCTACACCTTC
CASSPTVFYGYTF
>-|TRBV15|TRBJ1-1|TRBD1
TGTGCCACCAGCAGAGAACGTGACAGGGCCACTGAAGCTTCCTTT
CATSRERDRATEASF
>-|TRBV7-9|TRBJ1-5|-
TGTGCCAGCAGCTTAGGCGGGGTTAATCAGCCCCAGCATTTT
CASSLGGVNQPQHF
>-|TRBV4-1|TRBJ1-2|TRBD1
TGCGCCAGCAGCCAAGCCACCGGACAGGCCCCTGGCTACACCTTC
CASSQATGQAPGYTF
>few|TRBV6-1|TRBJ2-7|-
TGTGCCAGCAGTGAAGCGATGCGGGATTTGCCCTACGAGCAGTACTTC
CASSEAMRDLPYEQYF
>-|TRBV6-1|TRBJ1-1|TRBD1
TGTGCCAGCAGGTCCCCCACAGGGGCCAACACTGAAGCTTTCTTT
CASRSPTGANTEAFF
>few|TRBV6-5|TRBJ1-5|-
TGTGCCAGCAGCCCGACAGGTCAAGCCCAGCATTTT
CASSPTGQAQHF
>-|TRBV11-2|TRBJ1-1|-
TGTGCCAGGCCACAGCTGAACACTGAAGCTTTCTTT
CARPQLNTEAFF
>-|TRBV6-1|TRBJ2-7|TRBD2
TGTGCCAGCATCCTAACTAGCGGGAGCCCCTACGAGCAGTACTTC
CASILTSGSPYEQYF
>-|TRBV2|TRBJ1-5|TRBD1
TGTGCCAGCAGTGTAGGTCCGTTGGGGACAGGTCACAATCAGCCCCAGCATTTT
CASSVGPLGTGHNQPQHF
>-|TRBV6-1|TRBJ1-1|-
TGTGCCAGCAGTCCCCTGGGCTTGGCGAACACTGAAGCTTTCTTT
CASSPLGLANTEAFF
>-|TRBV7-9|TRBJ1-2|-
TGTGCCAGCAGCTCGGCCGCTGGCCTCCGGGGCTATGGCTACACCTTC
CASSSAAGLRGYGYTF
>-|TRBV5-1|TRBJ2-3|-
TGCGCCAGCAGCTTTACCAGGACCCCGGCCCAAGGGGATAGCACAGATACGCAGTATTTT
CASSFTRTPAQGDSTDTQYF
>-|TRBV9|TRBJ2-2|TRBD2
TGTGCCAGCAGCCCCGGGACTATACTCACCGGGGAGCTGTTTTTT
CASSPGTILTGELFF
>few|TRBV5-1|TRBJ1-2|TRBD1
TGCGCCAGCAGCTTGGCGGGGACAGGGGGCGCGGGAGGCTACACCTTC
CASSLAGTGGAGGYTF
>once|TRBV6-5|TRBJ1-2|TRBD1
TGTGCCAGCAGTTCTCGGACAGGGGTCTATGGCTACACCTTC
CASSSRTGVYGYTF
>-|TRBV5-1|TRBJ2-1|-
TGCGCCAGCAGCGAGGATGTATACAATGAGCAGTTCTTC
CASSEDVYNEQFF
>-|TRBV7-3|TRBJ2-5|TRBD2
TGTGCCAGCAGCTTTCGGGAGGGAGAGACCCAGTACTTC
CASSFREGETQYF
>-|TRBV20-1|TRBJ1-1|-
TGCAGTGCTAGTGGGGGCTCTCAGGCTTTCTTT
CSASGGSQAFF
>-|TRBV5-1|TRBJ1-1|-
TGCGCCAGCAGCTTGGGGATGGGGGGAATTTCGGGCACTGAAGCTTTCTTT
CASSLGMGGISGTEAFF
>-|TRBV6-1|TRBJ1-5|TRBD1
TGTGCCAGCTGGGACAGGGAATCAAGTCAGCCCCAGCATTTT
CASWDRESSQPQHF
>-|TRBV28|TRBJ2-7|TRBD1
TGTGCCAGCAACCAACCGGGACAGGCGTCCTACGAGCAGTACTTC
CASNQPGQASYEQYF
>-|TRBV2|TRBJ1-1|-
TGTGCCAGCAGTAACCAGGGGAACACTGAAGCTTTCTTT
CASSNQGNTEAFF
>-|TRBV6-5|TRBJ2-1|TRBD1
TGTGCCAGCAGTCGTACAGGGGTCACATGGAATGAGCAGTTCTTC
CASSRTGVTWNEQFF
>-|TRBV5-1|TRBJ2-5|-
TGCGCCAGCAGCAGGGCCTCCAGGGGAGAGACCCAGTACTTC
CASSRASRGETQYF
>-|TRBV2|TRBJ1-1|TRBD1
TGTGCCAGCATTAGGGGACAGGGGACTCTTTCGAACACTGAAGCTTTCTTT
CASIRGQGTLSNTEAFF